This T cell receptor beta chain was recorded in a study of T cells in Graves' hyperthyroidism and ophthalmopathy. Study context: Before any treatment, at initial diagnosis, peripheral blood was collected.

Those patients with uncontrolled infection, other autoimmune disease, pregnancy or lactation were excluded. V dropped 4 bases and J dropped 5 bases, with 11 bases sitting between them. The CDR3 contains 13 residues. Germline V gives CDR1 SGHAT, CDR2 FQNNGV. There are many counts of this clonotype. Amplified TCR beta CDR3 regions came from RNA transcripts. First-round RT-PCR with HTBI primers amplified the TCR CDR3 region. MiXCR was run by TCRdb on the multiplex PCR reads, yielding one entry per CDR3 protein. The sample consists of under 550,000 distinct CDR3 sequences, around 15% of them appearing once.

The source material was blood. The chain is built from TRBV11-2 and TRBJ1-2; D not resolved. The sequence was obtained from a woman under 30 with Graves' hyperthyroidism. Here the CDR3 DNA reads TGTGCCAGCAGCTCCCGGCGGGGATATGGCTACACCTTC. Encoded protein: CASSSRRGYGYTF.